A single sample is the source of the 4 T cell receptor beta chains below, sequenced in a study of shared clonotypes between healthy human individuals. Measured with immunoSEQ multiplex PCR; TCRdb has only the in-frame clones, and not every one. Of approximately 2.5 million clones in the sample, approximately 93% were seen once. Material for sequencing was naive CD4+ T cells from PBMCs. Regarding subset: CD45RA+ positively selected. These receptors were obtained from a young man in good health. Some clones in this sample may be carry-over from other donors' samples.

The rearrangement joins TRBV28 to TRBJ1-6; 7 positions agree with TRBD1. V shed 8 bases, J shed 5 bases, and the junction held 6 bases outside the gene matches. Germline-derived CDR1 and CDR2 are MDHEN and SYDVKM. CDR3 length: 14 amino acids. In DNA form, the CDR3 reads TGTGCCAGCGGAAGACAGGGTGATAATTCACCCCTCCACTTT. This gives the protein CASGRQGDNSPLHF.

Of note for this clone: This sample also contains other DNA sequences that code for the same CDR3. This chain uses TRBV5-1 with TRBJ2-3, with TRBD2 identical over 12 bases. V was clipped by 4 bases and J by 0 bases; unmatched bases: 0. Germline assignment: CDR1 SGHRS and CDR2 YFSETQ. The CDR3 has 15 amino acids. CDR3: CASSGTSGSTDTQYF. CDR3 nucleotide sequence: TGCGCCAGCAGCGGGACTAGCGGGAGCACAGATACGCAGTATTTT.

This chain uses TRBV5-1 with TRBJ2-7, with unresolved D. Germline CDR1 and CDR2: SGHRS and YFSETQ. Trimming took 5 bases from V and 2 from J, leaving 14 bases between them. The CDR3 has 14 amino acids. The CDR3 is CASRRFSSPYEQYF. CDR3 DNA: TGCGCCAGCAGAAGATTTAGCTCTCCCTACGAGCAGTACTTC.

V usage is TRBV5-4 and J usage is TRBJ2-1, with 14 bases identical to TRBD2. Trimming took 0 bases from V and 9 from J; bases not matched to a gene: 5. There are 16 residues in the CDR3. The germline gives CDR1 SGHNT, CDR2 YYREEE (reference sequence). DNA for the CDR3: TGTGCCAGCAGCTTGGGACTAGCGGGAGGGTCTGTTGAGCAGTTCTTC. Protein: CASSLGLAGGSVEQFF.